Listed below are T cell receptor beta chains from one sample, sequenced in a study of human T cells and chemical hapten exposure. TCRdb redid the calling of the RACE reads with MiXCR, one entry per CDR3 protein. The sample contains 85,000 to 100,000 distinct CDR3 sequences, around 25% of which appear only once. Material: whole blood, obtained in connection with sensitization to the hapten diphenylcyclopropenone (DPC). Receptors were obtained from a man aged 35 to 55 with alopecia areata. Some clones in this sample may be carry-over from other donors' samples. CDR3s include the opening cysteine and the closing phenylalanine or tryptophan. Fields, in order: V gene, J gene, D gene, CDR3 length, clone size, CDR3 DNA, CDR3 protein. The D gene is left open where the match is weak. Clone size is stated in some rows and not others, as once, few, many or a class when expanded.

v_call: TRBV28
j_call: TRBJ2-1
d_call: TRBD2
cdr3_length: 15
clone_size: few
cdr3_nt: TGTGCCATTCACGAAGCGGGAGCCTCCTACAATGAGCAGTTCTTC
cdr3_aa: CAIHEAGASYNEQFF

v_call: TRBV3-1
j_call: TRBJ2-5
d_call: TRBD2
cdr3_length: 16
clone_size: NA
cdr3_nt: TGTGCCAGCAGCCGACTAGCGGGAGGGCGTGGAGAGACCCAGTACTTC
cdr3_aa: CASSRLAGGRGETQYF

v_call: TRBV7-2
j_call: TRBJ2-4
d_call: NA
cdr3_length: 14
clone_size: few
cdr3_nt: TGTGCCAGCAGCCCAGAGTGGAGTTCTAACATTCAGTACTTC
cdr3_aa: CASSPEWSSNIQYF

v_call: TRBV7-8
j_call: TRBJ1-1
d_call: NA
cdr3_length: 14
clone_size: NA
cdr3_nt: TGTGCCAGCAGCTTATCGGGGGGGGGAAGTGAAGCTTTCTTT
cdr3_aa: CASSLSGGGSEAFF

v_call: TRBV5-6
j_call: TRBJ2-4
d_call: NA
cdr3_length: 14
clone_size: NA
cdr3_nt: TGTGCCAGCAGCCACAGGGCGGCCAAAAACATTCAGTACTTC
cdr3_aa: CASSHRAAKNIQYF

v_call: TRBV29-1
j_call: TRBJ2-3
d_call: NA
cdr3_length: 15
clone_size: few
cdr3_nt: TGCAGCGTCCAACCATTAGCGAGAAGCACAGATACGCAGTATTTT
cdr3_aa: CSVQPLARSTDTQYF

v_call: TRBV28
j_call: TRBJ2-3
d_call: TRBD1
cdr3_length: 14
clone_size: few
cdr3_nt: TGTGCCAGCAGACAGGGGGCGCGGGGAGATACGCAGTATTTT
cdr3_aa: CASRQGARGDTQYF

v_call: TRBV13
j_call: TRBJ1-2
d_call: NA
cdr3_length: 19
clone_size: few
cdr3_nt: TGTGCCAGCAGCCCGAGACCCCTTCGACAGGACACCACGCACTATGGCTACACCTTC
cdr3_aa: CASSPRPLRQDTTHYGYTF

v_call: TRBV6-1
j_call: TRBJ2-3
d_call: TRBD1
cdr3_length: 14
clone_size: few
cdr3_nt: TGTGCCAGCAGTGAAGCGAACAGGGGAGATACGCAGTATTTT
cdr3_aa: CASSEANRGDTQYF

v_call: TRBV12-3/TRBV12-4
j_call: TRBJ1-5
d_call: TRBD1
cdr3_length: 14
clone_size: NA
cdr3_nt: TGTGCCAGCAGCCCAGGGGGGACCAATCAGCCCCAGCATTTT
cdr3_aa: CASSPGGTNQPQHF

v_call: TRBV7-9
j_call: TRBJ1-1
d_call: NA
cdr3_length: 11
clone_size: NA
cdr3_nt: TGTGCCAGCAGTCCAAAGTTAGTGGCTTTCTTT
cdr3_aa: CASSPKLVAFF

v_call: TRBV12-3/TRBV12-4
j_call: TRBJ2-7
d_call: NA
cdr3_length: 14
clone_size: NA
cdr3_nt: TGTGCCAGCAGTTTTCCGCAGCGTAGGTACGAGCAGTACTTC
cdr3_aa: CASSFPQRRYEQYF

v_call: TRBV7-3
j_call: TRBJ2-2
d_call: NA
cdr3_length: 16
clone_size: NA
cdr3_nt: TGTGCCAGCAGCTTAACGAGCCCTAGGGGCCCCGGGGAGCTGTTTTTT
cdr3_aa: CASSLTSPRGPGELFF

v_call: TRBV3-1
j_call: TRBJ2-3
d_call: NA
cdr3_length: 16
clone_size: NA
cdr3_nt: TGTGCCAGCAGCCAAGACAGCCAGTTCTCCTCAGATACGCAGTATTTT
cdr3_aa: CASSQDSQFSSDTQYF

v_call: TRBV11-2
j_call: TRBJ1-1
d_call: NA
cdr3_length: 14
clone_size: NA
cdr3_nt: TGTGCCAGCAGCTTAGGGGGGACTTGGACTGAAGCTTTCTTT
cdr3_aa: CASSLGGTWTEAFF

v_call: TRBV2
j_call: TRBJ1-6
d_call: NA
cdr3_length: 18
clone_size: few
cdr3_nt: TGTGCCAGCAGTGAACGCGCAGGGAAACGCTCCTATAATTCACCCCTCCACTTT
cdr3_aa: CASSERAGKRSYNSPLHF

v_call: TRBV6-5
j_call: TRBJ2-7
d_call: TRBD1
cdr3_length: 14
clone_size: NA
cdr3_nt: TGTGCCAGCAGTAGACAGGGGAGCTCCTACGAGCAGTACTTC
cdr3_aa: CASSRQGSSYEQYF

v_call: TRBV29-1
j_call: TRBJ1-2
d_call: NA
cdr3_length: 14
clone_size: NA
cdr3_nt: TGCAGCGTTGAATTATCGGGGCAGGTCTATGGCTACACCTTC
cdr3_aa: CSVELSGQVYGYTF

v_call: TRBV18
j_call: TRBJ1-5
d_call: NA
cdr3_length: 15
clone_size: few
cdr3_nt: TGTGCCAGCTCACCGGGTCCAACGGTCAATCAGCCCCAGCATTTT
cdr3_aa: CASSPGPTVNQPQHF

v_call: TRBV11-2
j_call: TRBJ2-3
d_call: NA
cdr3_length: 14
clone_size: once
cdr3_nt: TGTGCCAGCAGCCAGTTGGTCAGCGCAGATACGCAGTATTTT
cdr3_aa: CASSQLVSADTQYF

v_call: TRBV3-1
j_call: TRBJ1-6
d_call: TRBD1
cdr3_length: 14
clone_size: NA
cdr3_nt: TGTGCCAGCAGCCTGGACAGGGGGCATTCACCCCTCCACTTT
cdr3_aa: CASSLDRGHSPLHF

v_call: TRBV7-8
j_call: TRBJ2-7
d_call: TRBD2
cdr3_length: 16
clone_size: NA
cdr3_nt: TGTGCCAGCAGCTTAGGACTAGCGGGAGGCGACAACGAGCAGTACTTC
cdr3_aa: CASSLGLAGGDNEQYF

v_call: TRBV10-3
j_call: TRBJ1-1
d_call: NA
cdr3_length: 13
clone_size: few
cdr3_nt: TGTGCCATCAGTGAGTCGGTGAACACTGAAGCTTTCTTT
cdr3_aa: CAISESVNTEAFF

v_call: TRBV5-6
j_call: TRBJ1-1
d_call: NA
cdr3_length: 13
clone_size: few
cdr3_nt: TGTGCCAGCAGCTTGGTTGGGGTGAAACCGGTCTCCTTC
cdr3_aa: CASSLVGVKPVSF

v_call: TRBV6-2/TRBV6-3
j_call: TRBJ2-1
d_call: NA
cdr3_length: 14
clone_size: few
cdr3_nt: TGTGCCAGCAGTCCCCTAGAACAGGACGATGAGCAGTTCTTC
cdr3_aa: CASSPLEQDDEQFF

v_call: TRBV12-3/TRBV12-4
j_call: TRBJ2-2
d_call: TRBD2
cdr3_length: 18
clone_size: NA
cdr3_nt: TGTGCCAGCAGCCACCGTAGCAGCGGGAGGGCCCGCACCGGGGAGCTGTTTTTT
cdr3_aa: CASSHRSSGRARTGELFF

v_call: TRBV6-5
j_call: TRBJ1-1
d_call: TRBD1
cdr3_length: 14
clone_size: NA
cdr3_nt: TGTGCCAGCAGGATGACAGGGTTGAACACTGAAGCTTTCTTT
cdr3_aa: CASRMTGLNTEAFF

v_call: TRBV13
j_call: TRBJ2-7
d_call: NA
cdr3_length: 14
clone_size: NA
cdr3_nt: TGTGCCAGCACCCTCGGGACGGTCCCCTACGAGCAGTACTTC
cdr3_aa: CASTLGTVPYEQYF

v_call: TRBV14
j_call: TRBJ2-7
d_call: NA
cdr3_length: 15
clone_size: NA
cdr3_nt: TGTGCCAGCAGCCTCTACTCGGGGTTAACCTACGAGCAGTACTTC
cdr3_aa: CASSLYSGLTYEQYF

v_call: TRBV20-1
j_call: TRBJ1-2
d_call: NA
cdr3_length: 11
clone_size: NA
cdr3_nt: TGCAGTGCTAGTTCTGAATATGGCTACACCTTC
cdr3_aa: CSASSEYGYTF

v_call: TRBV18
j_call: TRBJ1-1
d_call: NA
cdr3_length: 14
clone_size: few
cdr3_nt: TGTGCCAGCTCACCGGGTAGGGAGAACACTGAAGCTTTCTTT
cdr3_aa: CASSPGRENTEAFF